Following are 3 T cell receptor beta chains from one sample sequenced in a study of radiotherapy plus CTLA-4 blockade in lung cancer. Method: immunoSEQ multiplex PCR; TCRdb's copy keeps in-frame clones and lacks some. This repertoire shows over 100,000 clones, over 65% found once; its top ten account for about 3.3%. Source: peripheral blood, taken from a patient treated with radiotherapy plus ipilimumab. Every receptor here comes from a human donor with non-small cell lung cancer that progressed on radiotherapy plus ipilimumab. Some clones in this sample may be carry-over from other donors' samples.

Comments on this clone: Germline is not matched at one junction end, which may reflect a read error. The rearrangement joins TRBV6-1 to TRBJ1-4; D gene ambiguous. Germline CDR1 is MNHNS and CDR2 is SASEGT. CDR3 length: 13 residues. The DNA for the CDR3 is TGTGTCAGCAGACGGGGTGTGGGCGAAAAACTGTTTTTT. It codes for CVSRRGVGEKLFF.

This chain uses TRBV6-5 with TRBJ2-1; D gene ambiguous. Trimming left V 2 bases short and J 4 bases short, with 9 bases between. The CDR3 spans 14 residues. Germline V lookup: CDR1 MNHEY, CDR2 SVGAGI. The CDR3: CASSYGVEYNEQFF. In nucleotides, the CDR3 is TGTGCCAGCAGTTACGGGGTGGAGTACAATGAGCAGTTCTTC.

The chain links TRBV5-1 to TRBJ2-1, with TRBD2 matching 10 bases. Per the germline V gene, CDR1 is SGHRS and CDR2 is YFSETQ. The CDR3 contains 17 residues. Trimming at V came to 4 bases and at J to 8 bases, leaving 15 bases not matched to a gene. The CDR3 loop is CASSHKRGGQALDEQFF. The DNA for the CDR3 is TGCGCCAGCAGCCACAAGCGGGGGGGTCAAGCTTTGGATGAGCAGTTCTTC. The full variable domain, rest sourced from reference TRBV5-1 and TRBJ2-1, is KAGVTQTPRYLIKTRGQQVTLSCSPISGHRSVSWYQQTPGQGLQFLFEYFSETQRNKGNFPGRFSGRQFSNSRSEMNVSTLELGDSALYLCASSHKRGGQALDEQFFGPGTRLTVL.